Following are 12 T cell receptor beta chains from one sample sequenced in a study of blood T cell repertoires in COVID-19. Here immunoSEQ multiplex PCR was the method, and the copy in TCRdb shows in-frame clones only, minus some. The profile covers 150,000 or so clones, with less than 85% appearing a single time and 7.5% to 8.5% taken by the ten largest. The sample taken for sequencing was peripheral blood. The receptor set was obtained from a woman aged 60-75 years with COVID-19, enrolled during active disease.

J is TRBJ1-2 and V is TRBV5-4; TRBD1 is a possible D gene (6 bases). With 3 bases removed from V and 2 bases from J, the gap between germline ends came to 11 bases. Germline V gene sequence: CDR1 SGHNT, CDR2 YYREEE (reference sequence). The CDR3 consists of 14 residues. CDR3 sequence (DNA): TGTGCCAGCAGCTATCTACAGGGAAACTATGGCTACACCTTC. Protein product: CASSYLQGNYGYTF.

V gene TRBV29-1 combines with J gene TRBJ1-3, with 7 bases that match TRBD1. The CDR3 spans 14 residues. Germline lookup yields CDR1 SQVTM and CDR2 ANQGSEA. With 3 bases clipped from V and 4 bases from J, the junction kept 6 bases outside the gene matches. CDR3 nucleotide sequence: TGCAGCGTTGACGACAGGGCCCCGGGAAACACCATATATTTT. This gives the protein CSVDDRAPGNTIYF.

The genes are TRBV29-1 and TRBJ2-5, with 9 bases lining up with TRBD2. V lost 5 bases, J lost 2 bases, and 3 bases stayed unmatched. CDR1 and CDR2 from the germline V gene are SQVTM and ANQGSEA. The CDR3 is 13 amino acids. The CDR3 loop reads CSVLTSGQETQYF. CDR3 DNA sequence: TGCAGCGTTTTGACTAGCGGACAAGAGACCCAGTACTTC. The whole variable domain, remainder taken from reference TRBV29-1 and TRBJ2-5, is SAVISQKPSRDICQRGTSLTIQCQVDSQVTMMFWYRQQPGQSLTLIATANQGSEATYESGFVIDKFPISRPNLTFSTLTVSNMSPEDSSIYLCSVLTSGQETQYFGPGTRLLVL.

The gene calls are TRBV25-1 and TRBJ2-1; no reliable D call. Germline assignment: CDR1 MGHDK and CDR2 SYGVNS. The CDR3 has 17 residues. V lost 2 bases and J lost 0, with 14 bases in between. The CDR3 nucleotides read TGTGCCAGCAGTGAACTGGCGGCCATCCCCTCCTACAATGAGCAGTTCTTC. It is translated as CASSELAAIPSYNEQFF.

This clone came up a few times. V usage is TRBV12-1 and J usage is TRBJ2-6; TRBD1 is the table's D call, not checked against the DNA. TRBV12-1 counts as a pseudogene. CDR3 length equals 17 residues. The CDR3 protein is CASSSGQGAPGANVLTF. CDR3 DNA sequence: TGTGCCAGCAGCTCCGGACAGGGGGCGCCCGGGGCCAACGTCCTGACTTTC.

J is TRBJ1-2 and V is TRBV6-5; 7 bases agree with TRBD1. Germline values: CDR1 MNHEY, CDR2 SVGAGI. Trimming removed 7 bases from V and 7 bases from J; junction bases left unmatched: 15. This CDR3 comprises 15 residues. CDR3 DNA sequence: TGTGCCAGCACGAGACAGGTGGGACAGCGGACTGGCTACACCTTC. This gives the protein CASTRQVGQRTGYTF.

V gene TRBV11-1 combines with J gene TRBJ1-1; D is perhaps TRBD1 (6 bases). The CDR3 sequence is 13 residues long. The germline V gene encodes CDR1 SGHAT and CDR2 FQDESV (reference sequence). V shed 6 bases and J shed 0 bases, with 8 bases lying between them. CDR3 sequence (DNA): TGTGCCAGCAGGCGACAGGTGAACACTGAAGCTTTCTTT. It codes for CASRRQVNTEAFF.

This rearrangement joins TRBV19 to TRBJ1-5; D possibly corresponds to TRBD1 (6 bases). Trimming pared 7 bases from V and 0 bases from J, leaving 22 bases between. The CDR3 runs 18 residues. Germline values: CDR1 LNHDA, CDR2 SQIVND (reference sequence). CDR3 region: CASTPLGLGTNSNQPQHF. CDR3 DNA sequence: TGTGCCAGTACTCCTTTAGGGCTCGGGACAAATAGCAATCAGCCCCAGCATTTT.

This clone was detected only a few times. The rearrangement links TRBV28 to TRBJ2-1; D is possibly TRBD1 (6 bases). Between the trimmed V and J ends, which lost 5 bases and 4 bases, there was a span of 15 bases. This CDR3 comprises 15 residues. Germline lookup yields CDR1 MDHEN and CDR2 SYDVKM. CDR3 region: CASSQSGQRYNEQFF. DNA for the CDR3: TGTGCCAGCAGTCAAAGCGGACAGAGATACAATGAGCAGTTCTTC.

The chain combines TRBV4-3 with TRBJ2-1; 12 positions agree with TRBD2. The V gene end was trimmed by 1 base and the J gene end by 7 bases; junction bases not matched to a gene: 2. Per the germline V gene, CDR1 is LGHNA and CDR2 is YSLEER. This CDR3 region has 15 residues. The CDR3 region is CASSQGLAGENEQFF. The CDR3, as DNA: TGCGCCAGCAGCCAAGGACTAGCGGGAGAAAATGAGCAGTTCTTC.

The rearrangement links TRBV3-1 (or the pseudogene TRBV3-2) to TRBJ2-7; 7 positions agree with TRBD1. This CDR3 comprises 14 residues. In germline, CDR1 is LGHDT, CDR2 YNNKEL (reference sequence). With V trimmed by 1 base and J by 7 bases, 7 bases remained unmatched. The CDR3 reads CASSQVGQKREQYF. The CDR3 bases are TGTGCCAGCAGCCAAGTGGGACAGAAAAGGGAGCAGTACTTC.

This clone has at least ten counts. The V and J genes are TRBV11-2 and TRBJ1-1; D gene ambiguous. V was trimmed by 5 bases and J by 7 bases, leaving 11 bases between them. The CDR3 loop spans 12 amino acids. CDR1 is SGHAT, CDR2 FQNNGV, per germline. CDR3 in amino acids: CASSTRGGEAFF. The CDR3 nucleotides are TGTGCCAGCAGCACCCGCGGAGGTGAAGCTTTCTTT.